This is a list of T cell receptor beta chains from one sample in a study of T cell repertoires in cytomegalovirus infection. TCRdb processed the reads anew with MiXCR; each CDR3 protein has one entry. Of 300,000 to 450,000 distinct CDR3 sequences listed, 18% are singletons. Sequenced input: PBMCs. Receptors originate from a human donor in good health (CMV status not recorded). Some clones in this sample may be carry-over from other donors' samples. Both conserved end residues are part of each CDR3. The order of the fields is CDR3 protein, CDR3 DNA, D gene, CDR3 length, clone size, V gene, J gene. A D gene is named only where the DNA matches it firmly. Part of the rows lack a size; the others show once, few, many or a class for expanded clones.

CDR3aa: CASSLSIYEQYF; CDR3nt: TGTGCCAGCAGTTTATCCATATACGAGCAGTACTTC; d_gene: -; len: 12; abundance: many; v_gene: TRBV12-3/TRBV12-4; j_gene: TRBJ2-7
CDR3aa: CASSPRTEKETQYF; CDR3nt: TGTGCCAGCAGCCCTCGGACAGAGAAGGAGACCCAGTACTTC; d_gene: -; len: 14; abundance: many; v_gene: TRBV7-2; j_gene: TRBJ2-5
CDR3aa: CSARDPSVGGNNEQFF; CDR3nt: TGCAGTGCTAGAGACCCCAGTGTGGGGGGTAACAATGAGCAGTTCTTC; d_gene: -; len: 16; abundance: few; v_gene: TRBV20-1; j_gene: TRBJ2-1
CDR3aa: CASEQGIRGEKLFF; CDR3nt: TGTGCCAGTGAACAGGGCATTAGAGGTGAAAAACTGTTTTTT; d_gene: -; len: 14; abundance: few; v_gene: TRBV19; j_gene: TRBJ1-4
CDR3aa: CASSGRDGQETQYF; CDR3nt: TGTGCCAGCAGCGGCCGGGACGGACAAGAGACCCAGTACTTC; d_gene: -; len: 14; abundance: many; v_gene: TRBV5-5; j_gene: TRBJ2-5
CDR3aa: CASTSSGEDTQYF; CDR3nt: TGTGCCAGTACTTCCTCGGGGGAAGATACGCAGTATTTT; d_gene: -; len: 13; abundance: few; v_gene: TRBV19; j_gene: TRBJ2-3
CDR3aa: CASSRGQGRSSGANVLTF; CDR3nt: TGTGCCAGTAGCAGAGGACAGGGGAGAAGCTCTGGGGCCAACGTCCTGACTTTC; d_gene: TRBD1; len: 18; abundance: few; v_gene: TRBV19; j_gene: TRBJ2-6
CDR3aa: CATSRDLVGLLNIQYF; CDR3nt: TGTGCCACCAGCAGAGATCTAGTGGGGTTATTAAACATTCAGTACTTC; d_gene: -; len: 16; abundance: few; v_gene: TRBV15; j_gene: TRBJ2-4
CDR3aa: CASTPSGGAQETQYF; CDR3nt: TGTGCCAGTACCCCTAGCGGGGGGGCCCAAGAGACCCAGTACTTC; d_gene: TRBD2; len: 15; abundance: -; v_gene: TRBV19; j_gene: TRBJ2-5
CDR3aa: CASSIRTSGSDTQYF; CDR3nt: TGTGCCAGTAGTATACGGACTAGCGGTTCAGATACGCAGTATTTT; d_gene: TRBD2; len: 15; abundance: many; v_gene: TRBV19; j_gene: TRBJ2-3
CDR3aa: CSARGRRGWKTEAFF; CDR3nt: TGCAGTGCCCGTGGCCGCAGGGGGTGGAAGACTGAAGCTTTCTTT; d_gene: TRBD1; len: 15; abundance: -; v_gene: TRBV20-1; j_gene: TRBJ1-1
CDR3aa: CASSLRLSYEQFF; CDR3nt: TGTGCCAGCAGCTTGCGCTTAAGTTATGAGCAGTTCTTC; d_gene: -; len: 13; abundance: few; v_gene: TRBV5-4; j_gene: TRBJ2-1
CDR3aa: CSASPNLGPSPLHF; CDR3nt: TGCAGTGCTAGCCCTAACCTAGGGCCTTCACCCCTCCACTTT; d_gene: -; len: 14; abundance: few; v_gene: TRBV20-1; j_gene: TRBJ1-6
CDR3aa: CASSPIAGGGTGELFF; CDR3nt: TGCGCCAGCAGCCCAATAGCGGGAGGAGGGACCGGGGAGCTGTTTTTT; d_gene: TRBD2; len: 16; abundance: -; v_gene: TRBV4-3; j_gene: TRBJ2-2
CDR3aa: CASGSPPPGLAGEEQFF; CDR3nt: TGTGCTAGTGGTTCCCCCCCCCCGGGACTAGCGGGAGAGGAGCAGTTCTTC; d_gene: TRBD2; len: 17; abundance: many; v_gene: TRBV12-5; j_gene: TRBJ2-1
CDR3aa: CAWSPSRTEAFF; CDR3nt: TGTGCCTGGAGCCCCTCGAGGACTGAAGCTTTCTTT; d_gene: -; len: 12; abundance: -; v_gene: TRBV30; j_gene: TRBJ1-1
CDR3aa: CASSTRVAGIYNEQFF; CDR3nt: TGTGCCAGTAGTACCCGGGTAGCGGGGATCTACAATGAGCAGTTCTTC; d_gene: TRBD2; len: 16; abundance: many; v_gene: TRBV19; j_gene: TRBJ2-1